This TCR beta chain was recorded in a study of siplizumab effects on memory and regulatory T cells. Study-level findings and limits: With siplizumab, cumulative frequency of CD4+ memory-derived alloreactive sequences dropped significantly. Controls showed an average of around 26% Treg-derived mappable alloreactive CD4+ clones, while siplizumab showed roughly 74%.

In regard to this clone: Its antigen is unknown.

Each sample had around 110,000 TCR templates assayed. Sequencing used immunoSEQ multiplex PCR; TCRdb keeps in-frame clones, though not all of them. Of over 80,000 clones detected, over 90% appear once; the ten largest clones hold approximately 1.5%. V was pared by 4 bases and J by 5 bases, with 17 bases between. The V gene's germline CDR1 is MGHRA and CDR2 YSYEKL. This CDR3 contains 15 residues. Sequenced material: non-Treg CD4+ T cells sorted from blood. This clonotype originated in a human donor in good health. V gene TRBV4-1 combines with J gene TRBJ1-1; no definite D call. The CDR3 DNA follows: TGCGCCAGCAGCCCGGGAACGAGGTGGGGTACTGAAGCTTTCTTT. It encodes CASSPGTRWGTEAFF.